The 28 T cell receptor beta chains below were found in one sample sequenced in a study of cytomegalovirus exposure and HLA in healthy donors. The PCR contained 60 Vbeta and 13 Jbeta primers. Libraries were prepared by immunoSEQ multiplex PCR; TCRdb keeps only in-frame clonotypes and omits some of them. The sample comprises about 98,000 clones, around 67% of which are singletons, and about 2.5% rests with the top ten. Sequenced: PBMCs. Receptor source: a man aged 45-60 years in good health and CMV-seronegative.

Comment on this clone: Other DNA variants within this sample encode the same CDR3. The rearrangement links TRBV2 to TRBJ1-1, with TRBD1 matching over 8 bases. This CDR3 spans 13 amino acids. Trimming at V came to 8 bases and at J to 1 base, leaving 3 bases not matched to a gene. Germline loops: CDR1 SNHLY, CDR2 FYNNEI. CDR3 region: CASEGQGNTEAFF. CDR3 in DNA: TGTGCCAGCGAAGGACAGGGGAACACTGAAGCTTTCTTT.

The chain employs TRBV10-2 and TRBJ1-2, with 7 bases identical to TRBD1. The V segment lost 9 bases and the J segment 3 bases; nucleotides outside the gene matches: 10. The V gene's germline CDR1 is WSHSY and CDR2 SAAADI. The length of the CDR3 is 14 residues. The chain's CDR3 is CASVPDRIYYGYTF. DNA for the CDR3: TGCGCCAGTGTTCCGGACAGGATCTACTATGGCTACACCTTC.

The gene calls are TRBV5-5 and TRBJ2-7; D gene unclear. CDR1 and CDR2 from the germline V gene are SGHKS and YYEKEE (reference sequence). The CDR3 contains 18 residues. The V end lost 0 bases, the J end lost 2 bases, and 21 bases lay between the germline ends. For the CDR3, the DNA is TGTGCCAGCAGCTTGGATCTGTCCGGTCTAGGTAAGACCTACGAGCAGTACTTC. Translation: CASSLDLSGLGKTYEQYF.

This sequence joins TRBV6-4 and TRBJ2-1; 8 nucleotides line up with TRBD2. Trimming took 6 bases from V and 4 from J; bases not matched to a gene: 8. The CDR3 has 15 amino acids. Germline loops: CDR1 MRHNA, CDR2 SNTAGT. Written as DNA, the CDR3 is TGTGCCAGCAGCTCCGACCCGGGAGGGTACAATGAGCAGTTCTTC. Residues: CASSSDPGGYNEQFF.

The chain joins TRBV28 to TRBJ2-7, with 11 bases identical to TRBD1. After removal of 6 bases from V and 3 bases from J, the junction contained 4 bases not matched to a gene. There are 14 residues in the CDR3. CDR1 is MDHEN, CDR2 SYDVKM, per germline. The CDR3 DNA reads as TGTGCCAGCAGAGAAGGGACAGGGGGCTACGAGCAGTACTTC. It encodes CASREGTGGYEQYF.

The V call is TRBV27, the J call TRBJ2-4, with D perhaps matching TRBD2 (6 bases). The CDR3 loop spans 16 amino acids. Trimming stripped 5 bases from V and 0 bases from J, with 14 bases between. CDR1 is MNHEY and CDR2 is SMNVEV in the germline V gene (reference sequence). The CDR3, as DNA: TGTGCCAGCAGTGGAAGCGGGCTACTAGCCAAAAACATTCAGTACTTC. It codes for CASSGSGLLAKNIQYF.

The chain recombines TRBV19 with TRBJ1-2; 7 nucleotides agree with TRBD1. V was pared by 4 bases and J by 3 bases, with 8 bases of the junction left unmatched. The CDR3 length is 15 residues. CDR1 and CDR2 (germline): LNHDA, SQIVND (reference sequence). CDR3 protein: CASSTRTGWDYGYTF. The CDR3 nucleotides are TGTGCCAGTAGTACAAGGACAGGTTGGGACTATGGCTACACCTTC.

This chain uses TRBV2 with TRBJ1-5; no firm D call. Germline V gene data show CDR1 as SNHLY and CDR2 as FYNNEI. V lost 3 bases and J 3 bases, leaving 12 bases between the germline ends. The CDR3 has 15 amino acids. DNA for the CDR3: TGTGCCAGCAGTGAGGCCAGGCAGAACAATCAGCCCCAGCATTTT. Its translation is CASSEARQNNQPQHF.

The V and J genes are TRBV4-1 and TRBJ1-3; the D is unclear. This CDR3 region has 17 residues. Germline V gene lookup returns CDR1 MGHRA and CDR2 YSYEKL. Trimming pared 1 base from V and 0 bases from J, leaving 13 bases between. The CDR3 loop reads CASSQVAARNSGNTIYF. The CDR3 region has the DNA TGCGCCAGCAGCCAAGTAGCAGCCCGTAACTCTGGAAACACCATATATTTT.

Only a few counts were recorded for this clone. The gene calls are TRBV7-8 and TRBJ2-7, with a tentative D call TRBD1 (5 bases). CDR1 is SGHVS and CDR2 is FQNEAQ in the germline V gene. The CDR3 consists of 13 residues. Trimming cost V 6 bases and J 4 bases, with 13 bases left between them. CDR3 nucleotides: TGTGCCAGCAGGGGGCGGTTTAGATACGAGCAGTACTTC. Translating gives CASRGRFRYEQYF.

This sequence joins TRBV7-9 and TRBJ1-3; D unresolved. The V end lost 2 bases, the J end lost 4 bases, and 18 bases lay between the germline ends. The CDR3 is made up of 17 amino acids. The germline CDR1 and CDR2 sequences are SEHNR and FQNEAQ (reference sequence). The CDR3, as DNA: TGTGCCAGCAGCTTAAGGCTCATCGGGGAGAGAGGAAACACCATATATTTT. The encoded protein is CASSLRLIGERGNTIYF. Variable domain in full (rest from reference TRBV7-9 and TRBJ1-3): DTGVSQNPRHKITKRGQNVTFRCDPISEHNRLYWYRQTLGQGPEFLTYFQNEAQLEKSRLLSDRFSAERPKGSFSTLEIQRTEQGDSAMYLCASSLRLIGERGNTIYFGEGSWLTVV.

With respect to this clone: The junction and the germline gene differ at one end; a read error may be behind it. The V and J genes are TRBV20-1 and TRBJ1-2; D call uncertain. This CDR3 region has 10 residues. Germline V gives CDR1 DFQATT, CDR2 SNEGSKA (reference sequence). CDR3 nucleotide sequence: TGCAGTGCTAGAGATCTACAGTCCCACTTC. Its translation is CSARDLQSHF.

V gene TRBV11-2 combines with J gene TRBJ2-2; D not certain. Germline V gene lookup returns CDR1 SGHAT and CDR2 FQNNGV. This CDR3 has 13 residues. Deletions cut 5 bases from V and 3 bases from J, with 7 bases between. CDR3 residues: CASSPTHTGELFF. The CDR3 region has the DNA TGTGCCAGCAGCCCGACTCACACCGGGGAGCTGTTTTTT.

The chain uses TRBV6-5 and TRBJ2-1, with D tentatively TRBD2 (6 bases). The V gene's germline CDR1 is MNHEY and CDR2 SVGAGI. Trimming removed 6 bases from V and 4 bases from J, with 10 bases in between. This CDR3 comprises 13 residues. In DNA, the CDR3 is TGTGCCAGCAGCGGAGGGAGTTACAATGAGCAGTTCTTC. Protein sequence: CASSGGSYNEQFF.

The chain is built from TRBV27 and TRBJ2-5; TRBD1 is a possible D gene (6 bases). The CDR3 has 14 amino acids. The germline gives CDR1 MNHEY, CDR2 SMNVEV (reference sequence). Trimming removed 6 bases from V and 3 bases from J, with 14 bases in between. The chain's CDR3 is CASRSTRTEETQYF. The CDR3 DNA reads TGTGCCAGCAGATCCACCCGGACAGAAGAGACCCAGTACTTC.

The V gene is TRBV15, the J gene TRBJ2-1, with D hard to call. Germline assignment: CDR1 LNHNV and CDR2 YYDKDF (reference sequence). V was trimmed by 3 bases and J by 0 bases, leaving 12 bases between them. CDR3 size: 16 residues. CDR3 loop: CATSRIPDSSYNEQFF. The CDR3 coding sequence is TGTGCCACCAGCAGGATTCCTGATAGCTCCTACAATGAGCAGTTCTTC.

This chain connects TRBV9 to TRBJ2-5; TRBD2 aligns across 7 bases. V gave up 3 bases and J gave up 4 bases; unmatched junction bases: 3. CDR1 is SGDLS and CDR2 is YYNGEE in the germline V gene. CDR3 length equals 13 residues. The CDR3, as DNA: TGTGCCAGCAGCGAGGGAGGGCGAGAGACCCAGTACTTC. Its protein is CASSEGGRETQYF.

The CDR3 DNA sequence: TGTGCCAGCAGCCCGCCCGGGGGGTGGAGTTCACCCCTCCACTTT. This translates into CASSPPGGWSSPLHF. The chain is built from TRBV7-2 and TRBJ1-6; D may be TRBD1 (5 bases). V lost 5 bases, J lost 9 bases, and 17 bases lay in between. This CDR3 has 15 residues. CDR1 and CDR2 from the germline V gene are SGHTA and FQGNSA. Full variable domain (missing parts from reference TRBV7-2 and TRBJ1-6): GAGVSQSPSNKVTEKGKDVELRCDPISGHTALYWYRQSLGQGLEFLIYFQGNSAPDKSGLPSDRFSAERTGGSVSTLTIQRTQQEDSAVYLCASSPPGGWSSPLHFGNGTRLTVT.

The CDR3 here is CASRDGLAVDIQYF. The CDR3 nucleotides read TGTGCCAGCAGAGATGGACTAGCGGTTGACATTCAGTACTTC. The J gene is TRBJ2-4, the V gene TRBV2; 10 bases are a match to TRBD2. J gave up 8 bases and V 6 bases, and 7 bases lay outside the gene matches. The CDR3 contains 14 residues. Germline CDR1 reads SNHLY; CDR2 reads FYNNEI.

V is TRBV18 and J is TRBJ2-6; 8 bases line up with TRBD1. Germline CDR1 and CDR2: KGHSH and LQKENI. The CDR3 covers 17 residues. The J segment lost 1 base and the V segment lost 3 bases, leaving 5 bases of the junction unmatched. The CDR3 sequence: CASSPATGVSGANVLTF. DNA for the CDR3: TGTGCCAGCTCACCTGCGACAGGGGTGTCTGGGGCCAACGTCCTGACTTTC. The variable domain in full, with the rest retrieved from reference TRBV18 and TRBJ2-6, is NAGVMQNPRHLVRRRGQEARLRCSPMKGHSHVYWYRQLPEEGLKFMVYLQKENIIDESGMPKERFSAEFPKEGPSILRIQQVVRGDSAAYFCASSPATGVSGANVLTFGAGSRLTVL.

The V and J genes are TRBV4-1 and TRBJ1-1, with D hard to call. CDR3 length: 15 amino acids. Per germline, CDR1 MGHRA and CDR2 YSYEKL. Trimming removed 0 bases from V and 5 bases from J, with 13 bases in between. The CDR3 DNA sequence: TGCGCCAGCAGCCAAGAAACCTACAGCATAACTGAAGCTTTCTTT. Amino acid sequence: CASSQETYSITEAFF.

Remarks on this clone: Its ends do not fully match the called genes, so a read error is possible. The V and J genes are TRBV5-5 and TRBJ2-6, with D tentatively TRBD1 (6 bases). CDR1 SGHKS and CDR2 YYEKEE come from the germline V gene (reference sequence). CDR3 size: 16 residues. The CDR3 bases are TGTGCCAGCAGCGCCTCGACAGGAGCCGGGGCCAACGCCCTGACTTTC. Its translation is CASSASTGAGANALTF.

The chain links TRBV28 to TRBJ1-5; maybe TRBD1 (6 bases). V gave up 5 bases and J gave up 1 base, with 15 bases separating them. Germline V lookup: CDR1 MDHEN, CDR2 SYDVKM. There are 16 residues in the CDR3. CDR3 region: CASSAPIQGSNQPQHF. The CDR3 DNA reads TGTGCCAGCAGTGCACCCATTCAGGGGAGCAATCAGCCCCAGCATTTT.

This clone appeared a few times. This chain links TRBV9 with TRBJ1-1; 9 bases map to TRBD1. Trimming at V came to 2 bases and at J to 1 base, leaving 6 bases not matched to a gene. In germline, CDR1 is SGDLS, CDR2 YYNGEE. This CDR3 has 16 amino acids. CDR3 residues: CASSVEGGQGNTEAFF. The CDR3 DNA reads as TGTGCCAGCAGCGTTGAGGGGGGACAGGGGAACACTGAAGCTTTCTTT. The entire variable domain, with the rest obtained from reference TRBV9 and TRBJ1-1, is as follows: DSGVTQTPKHLITATGQRVTLRCSPRSGDLSVYWYQQSLDQGLQFLIQYYNGEERAKGNILERFSAQQFPDLHSELNLSSLELGDSALYFCASSVEGGQGNTEAFFGQGTRLTVV.

This clone has only one observation. The chain uses TRBV4-1 and TRBJ2-1, with D hard to call. V was shortened by 1 base and J by 9 bases, with 7 bases between the two germline ends. The CDR3 spans 12 residues. Germline V CDR1 and CDR2: MGHRA, YSYEKL. The CDR3 bases are TGCGCCAGCAGCCAAGCGCCCGGTGAGCAGTTCTTC. Translating it yields CASSQAPGEQFF.

V and J are TRBV19 and TRBJ2-1; 9 nucleotides match TRBD2. CDR3 length: 15 amino acids. The germline V gene has CDR1 LNHDA and CDR2 SQIVND (reference sequence). Losses at the gene ends were 3 bases for V and 7 bases for J; bases not matched to a gene: 7. The CDR3 bases are TGTGCCAGTAGTATGGGAGCGGGGGGAGTGAATGAGCAGTTCTTC. This sequence encodes CASSMGAGGVNEQFF.

This clone was observed once. The chain uses TRBV28 and TRBJ2-1; 9 bases fit TRBD2. CDR3 length: 15 amino acids. After removal of 7 bases from V and 9 bases from J, the junction contained 13 bases not matched to a gene. The germline CDR1 and CDR2 sequences are MDHEN and SYDVKM. The CDR3 DNA reads as TGTGCCAGCATTTGGGGGGCGGGGGGGGGTGGTGAGCAGTTCTTC. Translated: CASIWGAGGGGEQFF.

CDR3 in amino acids: CASSQGGRSEKLFF. The CDR3 DNA follows: TGTGCCAGCAGTCAGGGAGGCAGGTCGGAAAAACTGTTTTTT. The chain combines TRBV7-9 with TRBJ1-4, with a possible D match to TRBD1 (5 bases). This CDR3 comprises 14 residues. Trimming took 6 bases from V and 8 from J, leaving 16 bases between them. Per germline, CDR1 SEHNR and CDR2 FQNEAQ (reference sequence).